These 2 T cell receptor beta chains were sequenced from one sample in a study of blood T cell repertoires in COVID-19. Method: immunoSEQ multiplex PCR; TCRdb's copy keeps in-frame clones and lacks some. Of fewer than 300,000 clones in the sample, 88% are singletons; the top ten hold around 0.91%. Sequencing was carried out using peripheral blood. The origin of the receptors is a middle-aged woman who had recovered from COVID-19.

The chain recombines TRBV18 with TRBJ2-1; 7 bases line up with TRBD1. This CDR3 has 15 amino acids. Germline assignment: CDR1 KGHSH and CDR2 LQKENI. After removal of 3 bases from V and 6 bases from J, the junction contained 8 bases not matched to a gene. The CDR3 nucleotides read TGTGCCAGCTCACCCCAGGGGGTCCCCTCCAATGAGCAGTTCTTC. Its protein product is CASSPQGVPSNEQFF.

The CDR3 DNA is TGTGCCAGCAGCCCCGGGACACCGGGGGGGGAGCTGTTTTTT. It specifies CASSPGTPGGELFF. The genes are TRBV7-3 and TRBJ2-2, with TRBD1 as a possible D gene (6 bases). The CDR3 has 14 amino acids. Trimming cost V 5 bases and J 8 bases, with 15 bases left between them. The germline V gene has CDR1 SGHTA and CDR2 FQGTGA.